The clone carrying this T cell receptor beta chain was seen a handful of times. Its target is not known. These data are taken from a study of human T cells and chemical hapten exposure. TCRdb analysed the RACE reads with MiXCR anew, one entry per CDR3 protein. The data hold more than 100,000 distinct CDR3 sequences, with approximately 15% observed a single time. Study-wide findings and caveats: After DPC sensitization, TCRs above 1 in 1000 frequency showed no change.

Germline loops: CDR1 MNHEY, CDR2 SVGAGI. V lost 3 bases and J lost 0, with 12 bases in between. The CDR3 has 17 amino acids. This sample's time point: pre-sensitization, week 0. Treatment defined: therapeutic diphenylcyclopropenone sensitization with weekly scalp DPC. Alopecia patients deemed DPC-suitable, aged 18 to 70, excluding pregnancy. This receptor was taken from a woman under 30 with alopecia areata. Some clones in this sample may be carry-over from other donors' samples. The sample here was whole blood, taken in connection with sensitization to the hapten diphenylcyclopropenone (DPC). The V call is TRBV6-5, the J call TRBJ2-6; D not resolved. The CDR3: CASSYRRRSSGANVLTF. The CDR3 nucleotides are TGTGCCAGCAGTTATCGGCGACGGAGCTCTGGGGCCAACGTCCTGACTTTC.